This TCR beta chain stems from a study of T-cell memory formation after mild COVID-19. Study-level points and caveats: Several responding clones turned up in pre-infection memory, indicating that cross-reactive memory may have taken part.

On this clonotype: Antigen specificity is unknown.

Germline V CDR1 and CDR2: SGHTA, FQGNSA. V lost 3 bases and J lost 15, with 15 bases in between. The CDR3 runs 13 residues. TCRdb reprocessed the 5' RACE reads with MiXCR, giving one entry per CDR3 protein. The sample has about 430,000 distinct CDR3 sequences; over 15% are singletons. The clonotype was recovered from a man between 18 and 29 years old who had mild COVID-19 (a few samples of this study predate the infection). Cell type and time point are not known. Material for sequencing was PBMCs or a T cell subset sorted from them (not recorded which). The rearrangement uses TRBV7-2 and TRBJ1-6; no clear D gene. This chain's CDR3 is CASSLNPFLGLHF. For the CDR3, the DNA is TGTGCCAGCAGCTTGAACCCGTTCTTGGGCCTCCACTTT.